This is a list of T cell receptor beta chains from one sample in a study of shared clonotypes between healthy human individuals. Method: immunoSEQ multiplex PCR; TCRdb's copy keeps in-frame clones and lacks some. The sample holds about 820,000 clones; almost 95% are singletons and the top ten take 24%. The specimen was naive CD8+ T cells sorted from blood. All receptors come from a man between 25 and 39 years old in good health. The CDR3 runs from the conserved cysteine through the conserved F or W. Fields, in order: J gene, D gene, clone size, V gene, CDR3 protein, CDR3 DNA. The D gene is left open where the match is weak. The listing skips clone size in some rows; elsewhere it reads once, few, many or a size class.

j_gene: TRBJ2-3; d_gene: .; abundance: .; v_gene: TRBV11-1; CDR3aa: CASSSASSRGTDTQYF; CDR3nt: TGTGCCAGCAGCTCTGCTTCGAGTCGAGGCACAGATACGCAGTATTTT
j_gene: TRBJ2-7; d_gene: .; abundance: .; v_gene: TRBV28; CDR3aa: CATRRDEQYF; CDR3nt: TGTGCCACCCGTCGGGACGAGCAGTACTTC
j_gene: TRBJ2-7; d_gene: .; abundance: .; v_gene: TRBV5-4; CDR3aa: CASSLGGQGDEQYF; CDR3nt: TGTGCCAGCAGCTTGGGAGGGCAGGGCGACGAGCAGTACTTC
j_gene: TRBJ2-5; d_gene: TRBD2; abundance: .; v_gene: TRBV7-9; CDR3aa: CASSTSGGETQYF; CDR3nt: TGTGCCAGCAGTACTAGCGGTGGGGAGACCCAGTACTTC
j_gene: TRBJ2-7; d_gene: TRBD2; abundance: .; v_gene: TRBV7-2; CDR3aa: CASSSGLAGDAQYF; CDR3nt: TGTGCCAGCAGCTCGGGACTAGCGGGAGACGCGCAGTACTTC
j_gene: TRBJ2-5; d_gene: .; abundance: .; v_gene: TRBV5-4; CDR3aa: CASNNRGGETQYF; CDR3nt: TGTGCCAGCAACAACAGGGGGGGAGAGACCCAGTACTTC
j_gene: TRBJ1-4; d_gene: TRBD1; abundance: .; v_gene: TRBV7-9; CDR3aa: CASRGQGNEKLFF; CDR3nt: TGTGCCAGCAGGGGACAGGGTAATGAAAAACTGTTTTTT
j_gene: TRBJ1-4; d_gene: .; abundance: .; v_gene: TRBV7-6; CDR3aa: CASSDARAGRKLFF; CDR3nt: TGTGCCAGCAGCGACGCTAGGGCGGGCCGAAAACTGTTTTTT
j_gene: TRBJ1-2; d_gene: .; abundance: .; v_gene: TRBV7-9; CDR3aa: CASSLSGGVPNYGYTF; CDR3nt: TGTGCCAGCAGCTTAAGTGGGGGGGTCCCAAACTATGGCTACACCTTC
j_gene: TRBJ1-1; d_gene: TRBD1; abundance: .; v_gene: TRBV2; CDR3aa: CASTRDSEAFF; CDR3nt: TGTGCCAGCACTAGGGACAGTGAAGCTTTCTTT
j_gene: TRBJ2-3; d_gene: .; abundance: .; v_gene: TRBV6-5; CDR3aa: CASAVRSSPDTQYF; CDR3nt: TGTGCCAGCGCTGTCAGGAGTTCGCCAGATACGCAGTATTTT
j_gene: TRBJ2-7; d_gene: .; abundance: .; v_gene: TRBV11-3; CDR3aa: CASSFKGYEQHF; CDR3nt: TGTGCCAGCAGCTTCAAGGGGTACGAGCAGCACTTC
j_gene: TRBJ2-7; d_gene: TRBD1; abundance: .; v_gene: TRBV6-1; CDR3aa: CASTTGQGAYEQYF; CDR3nt: TGTGCCAGCACCACCGGACAGGGGGCCTACGAGCAGTACTTC
j_gene: TRBJ1-2; d_gene: TRBD1; abundance: few; v_gene: TRBV7-6; CDR3aa: CASSLGEGADYGYTF; CDR3nt: TGTGCCAGCAGCTTAGGGGAGGGGGCAGACTATGGCTACACCTTC
j_gene: TRBJ2-1; d_gene: .; abundance: few; v_gene: TRBV7-9; CDR3aa: CASSPGTVIHNEQFF; CDR3nt: TGTGCCAGCAGCCCCGGGACCGTGATTCACAATGAGCAGTTCTTC
j_gene: TRBJ1-1; d_gene: .; abundance: .; v_gene: TRBV9; CDR3aa: CASSADKGGGMNTEAFF; CDR3nt: TGTGCCAGCAGCGCTGATAAGGGTGGTGGGATGAACACTGAAGCTTTCTTT
j_gene: TRBJ2-2; d_gene: .; abundance: .; v_gene: TRBV19; CDR3aa: CASSYGYGTGELFF; CDR3nt: TGTGCCAGTAGTTACGGGTACGGCACCGGGGAGCTGTTTTTT
j_gene: TRBJ1-1; d_gene: .; abundance: .; v_gene: TRBV29-1; CDR3aa: CSALDTEAFF; CDR3nt: TGCAGCGCCCTCGACACTGAAGCTTTCTTT
j_gene: TRBJ2-2; d_gene: TRBD2; abundance: .; v_gene: TRBV7-6; CDR3aa: CASSFTGTSGSAGELFF; CDR3nt: TGTGCCAGCAGCTTTACCGGGACTAGCGGGAGTGCCGGGGAGCTGTTTTTT
j_gene: TRBJ2-4; d_gene: .; abundance: .; v_gene: TRBV7-8; CDR3aa: CASSRTGRKNIQYF; CDR3nt: TGTGCCAGCAGCCGTACAGGGCGGAAGAACATTCAGTACTTC
j_gene: TRBJ1-1; d_gene: .; abundance: .; v_gene: TRBV27; CDR3aa: CASRWVPRAEAFF; CDR3nt: TGTGCCAGCAGATGGGTCCCCCGGGCTGAAGCTTTCTTT
j_gene: TRBJ2-7; d_gene: TRBD1; abundance: .; v_gene: TRBV28; CDR3aa: CASSFDVRDRAYEQYF; CDR3nt: TGTGCCAGCAGTTTCGATGTTCGGGACAGAGCCTACGAGCAGTACTTC
j_gene: TRBJ2-1; d_gene: .; abundance: .; v_gene: TRBV7-9; CDR3aa: CASSQAGREQFF; CDR3nt: TGTGCCAGCAGCCAGGCAGGGCGGGAGCAGTTCTTC
j_gene: TRBJ2-6; d_gene: .; abundance: .; v_gene: TRBV12-2; CDR3aa: CASRGSLTQSRANVLTF; CDR3nt: TGTGCAAGTCGCGGATCGCTCACACAAAGTCGGGCCAACGTCCTGACTTTC
j_gene: TRBJ2-1; d_gene: .; abundance: .; v_gene: TRBV11-2; CDR3aa: CASSLGTTNEQFF; CDR3nt: TGTGCCAGCAGCTTAGGGACCACAAATGAGCAGTTCTTC
j_gene: TRBJ2-2; d_gene: .; abundance: .; v_gene: TRBV6-5; CDR3aa: CASSSLTENTGELFF; CDR3nt: TGTGCCAGCAGTTCCCTGACTGAGAACACCGGGGAGCTGTTTTTT
j_gene: TRBJ2-3; d_gene: .; abundance: .; v_gene: TRBV7-8; CDR3aa: CASSPFPRGAGDTQYF; CDR3nt: TGTGCCAGCAGCCCCTTTCCTAGGGGAGCGGGAGATACGCAGTATTTT
j_gene: TRBJ2-7; d_gene: TRBD2; abundance: .; v_gene: TRBV27; CDR3aa: CASSPGLAGVIEQYF; CDR3nt: TGTGCCAGCAGTCCCGGACTAGCGGGAGTCATCGAGCAGTACTTC
j_gene: TRBJ2-1; d_gene: .; abundance: .; v_gene: TRBV25-1; CDR3aa: CASSDPLGHRNYNEQFF; CDR3nt: TGTGCCAGCAGTGATCCGCTGGGACACCGGAACTACAATGAGCAGTTCTTC
j_gene: TRBJ2-7; d_gene: .; abundance: .; v_gene: TRBV7-9; CDR3aa: CASSLTFMGGSRYEQYF; CDR3nt: TGTGCCAGCAGCTTAACTTTCATGGGCGGGTCCCGGTACGAGCAGTACTTC
j_gene: TRBJ2-7; d_gene: TRBD2; abundance: once; v_gene: TRBV11-3; CDR3aa: CASSLGGSEQYF; CDR3nt: TGTGCCAGCAGCTTGGGAGGGAGCGAGCAGTACTTC
j_gene: TRBJ1-3; d_gene: .; abundance: .; v_gene: TRBV19; CDR3aa: CATNSGNTIYF; CDR3nt: TGTGCCACCAACTCTGGAAACACCATATATTTT
j_gene: TRBJ2-7; d_gene: TRBD2; abundance: .; v_gene: TRBV7-9; CDR3aa: CASSLGTSGTYEQYF; CDR3nt: TGTGCCAGCAGCTTAGGGACTAGCGGGACCTACGAGCAGTACTTC
j_gene: TRBJ2-7; d_gene: TRBD1; abundance: .; v_gene: TRBV7-6; CDR3aa: CASSPGGNSLEQYF; CDR3nt: TGTGCCAGCAGCCCAGGGGGCAACAGCCTCGAGCAGTACTTC
j_gene: TRBJ2-1; d_gene: .; abundance: once; v_gene: TRBV16; CDR3aa: CASSRRDRLDEQFF; CDR3nt: TGTGCCAGCAGTCGCCGGGACAGACTAGATGAGCAGTTCTTC
j_gene: TRBJ2-1; d_gene: .; abundance: .; v_gene: TRBV7-8; CDR3aa: CASSFDGSSYNEQFF; CDR3nt: TGTGCCAGCAGCTTCGACGGGAGCTCCTACAATGAGCAGTTCTTC
j_gene: TRBJ2-1; d_gene: TRBD2; abundance: .; v_gene: TRBV7-9; CDR3aa: CASSQGTRDPYNEQFF; CDR3nt: TGTGCCAGCAGCCAGGGGACTAGGGACCCCTACAATGAGCAGTTCTTC
j_gene: TRBJ1-1; d_gene: .; abundance: .; v_gene: TRBV5-1; CDR3aa: CASSYHPGDTEAFF; CDR3nt: TGCGCCAGCAGCTACCACCCTGGGGACACTGAAGCTTTCTTT
j_gene: TRBJ1-4; d_gene: .; abundance: .; v_gene: TRBV27; CDR3aa: CASSSGLGYEKLFF; CDR3nt: TGTGCCAGCAGTTCTGGACTCGGTTATGAAAAACTGTTTTTT
j_gene: TRBJ2-1; d_gene: TRBD2; abundance: .; v_gene: TRBV13; CDR3aa: CASSLGTSIEQFF; CDR3nt: TGTGCCAGCAGCCTCGGGACTAGTATTGAGCAGTTCTTC
j_gene: TRBJ2-5; d_gene: .; abundance: .; v_gene: TRBV7-9; CDR3aa: CASSLEPQETQYF; CDR3nt: TGTGCCAGCAGCTTAGAGCCACAAGAGACCCAGTACTTC
j_gene: TRBJ1-5; d_gene: .; abundance: few; v_gene: TRBV19; CDR3aa: CASSPRQTNQPQHF; CDR3nt: TGTGCCAGTAGTCCCCGGCAGACGAATCAGCCCCAGCATTTT
j_gene: TRBJ2-5; d_gene: TRBD1; abundance: .; v_gene: TRBV28; CDR3aa: CASSLGAGTGVGETQYF; CDR3nt: TGTGCCAGCAGTTTAGGGGCTGGGACAGGGGTCGGGGAGACCCAGTACTTC
j_gene: TRBJ1-5; d_gene: .; abundance: .; v_gene: TRBV4-1; CDR3aa: CASSQDSRVGQPQHF; CDR3nt: TGCGCCAGCAGCCAAGATAGCAGGGTAGGTCAGCCCCAGCATTTT
j_gene: TRBJ2-1; d_gene: TRBD1; abundance: .; v_gene: TRBV9; CDR3aa: CASSVNPGTGVHNEQFF; CDR3nt: TGTGCCAGCAGCGTAAATCCCGGAACAGGGGTGCACAATGAGCAGTTCTTC
j_gene: TRBJ2-7; d_gene: .; abundance: .; v_gene: TRBV4-1; CDR3aa: CASSQDPPDGLSYEQYF; CDR3nt: TGCGCCAGCAGCCAAGACCCCCCGGATGGTCTCTCCTACGAGCAGTACTTC
j_gene: TRBJ2-7; d_gene: .; abundance: .; v_gene: TRBV14; CDR3aa: CASSPLDQLSPDYEQYF; CDR3nt: TGTGCCAGCAGCCCACTCGATCAGCTATCCCCTGACTACGAGCAGTACTTC
j_gene: TRBJ2-2; d_gene: .; abundance: .; v_gene: TRBV7-9; CDR3aa: CANMNSRENTGELFF; CDR3nt: TGTGCCAATATGAACAGCCGGGAAAACACCGGGGAGCTGTTTTTT
j_gene: TRBJ2-1; d_gene: TRBD2; abundance: .; v_gene: TRBV19; CDR3aa: CASSRGSGSSYNEQFF; CDR3nt: TGTGCCAGTAGTAGGGGTAGCGGGAGCTCCTACAATGAGCAGTTCTTC
j_gene: TRBJ1-4; d_gene: .; abundance: few; v_gene: TRBV5-8; CDR3aa: CASSLNRALSEKLFF; CDR3nt: TGTGCCAGCAGCCTGAACAGGGCATTAAGTGAAAAACTGTTTTTT
j_gene: TRBJ2-1; d_gene: .; abundance: .; v_gene: TRBV28; CDR3aa: CASSPSRDTYDRTYNEQFF; CDR3nt: TGTGCCAGCAGCCCATCGAGAGATACGTATGACAGGACTTACAATGAGCAGTTCTTC
j_gene: TRBJ2-1; d_gene: .; abundance: .; v_gene: TRBV27; CDR3aa: CASSLNGEQFF; CDR3nt: TGTGCCAGCAGTTTAAATGGTGAGCAGTTCTTC
j_gene: TRBJ1-5; d_gene: TRBD1; abundance: once; v_gene: TRBV4-1; CDR3aa: CASSQGLRTGNNQPQHF; CDR3nt: TGCGCCAGCAGCCAAGGGTTAAGGACAGGGAACAATCAGCCCCAGCATTTT
j_gene: TRBJ2-5; d_gene: .; abundance: once; v_gene: TRBV7-3; CDR3aa: CASSFEWGETQYF; CDR3nt: TGTGCCAGCAGCTTTGAGTGGGGAGAGACCCAGTACTTC